The present T cell receptor beta chain was sequenced within a study of blood T cell repertoires in COVID-19. At the level of the study: Sites across the United States, Italy and Spain contributed samples from acute and convalescent COVID-19. PBMCs, B-cell-depleted T cells, or T cells were the source of the cDNA or gDNA that made up the material.

V lost 6 bases and J lost 5; bases outside the gene matches: 2. Looked up from germline, CDR1 is MNHEY and CDR2 is SMNVEV (reference sequence). The CDR3 spans 12 residues. Authors' analysis steps: Estimates of nucleated cell counts were drawn from the amplification of reference gene primers. Sequencing was performed with immunoSEQ multiplex PCR; in TCRdb, only in-frame clones are kept and a portion is missing. V, J and clone size are those of that table, while D and trimming were read from the DNA. The profile shows 55,000 to 90,000 clones, 75% to 90% of them singletons. This sequence was found in a woman aged 80 or over with active or convalescent COVID-19. Sample: peripheral blood. The J gene is TRBJ2-7, the V gene TRBV27; 9 bases agree with TRBD1. The DNA of the CDR3 is TGTGCCAGCAGACAGGGGGCTGACGAGCAGTACTTC. It is translated as CASRQGADEQYF.